This TCR beta chain is from a study of cytomegalovirus exposure and HLA in healthy donors. CDR1 is PRHDT, CDR2 FYEKMQ, per germline (reference sequence). V lost 1 base and J lost 8, with 5 bases in between. The CDR3 has 12 residues. The study ran its PCR with 60 Vbeta and 13 Jbeta primers. In the study's own analysis: In a later analysis, roughly 11 million of 75 million to 90 million unique beta chains occurred in at least two donors. The method was immunoSEQ multiplex PCR; TCRdb's version includes in-frame clones alone and lacks a portion of them. V and J calls and clone size are copied from that table; D and trimming were computed from the DNA. The sample has around 70,000 clones. A word on this clone: Its specificity is unknown.

Study-wide findings and caveats: The investigators catalogued 164 TCR beta chains as cytomegalovirus-associated. Sequencing depth across donors, presence/absence analyses assumed, was roughly uniform.

This clonotype originated in a woman younger than 45 in good health and CMV-seronegative. The chain uses TRBV13 and TRBJ1-4; D is uncertain. What was sequenced was PBMCs. The CDR3 nucleotides read TGTGCCAGCAGCTTAGACAAGGAAAAACTGTTTTTT. Translated, it gives CASSLDKEKLFF.